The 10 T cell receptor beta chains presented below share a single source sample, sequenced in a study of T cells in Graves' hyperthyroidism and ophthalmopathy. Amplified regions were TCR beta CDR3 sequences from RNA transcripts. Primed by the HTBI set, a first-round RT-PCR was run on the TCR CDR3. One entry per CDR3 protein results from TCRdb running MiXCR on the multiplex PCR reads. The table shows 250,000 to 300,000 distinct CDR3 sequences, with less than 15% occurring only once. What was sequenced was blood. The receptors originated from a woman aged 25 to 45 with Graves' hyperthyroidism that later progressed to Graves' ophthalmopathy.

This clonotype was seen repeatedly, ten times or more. The CDR3 protein is CASSPQDIQYF. The CDR3, as DNA: TGTGCCAGCTCACCACAGGACATTCAGTACTTC. V gene TRBV18 combines with J gene TRBJ2-4, with unresolved D. The CDR3 extends over 11 amino acids. The V and J ends lost 1 base and 8 bases respectively, with 3 bases between them. The V gene's germline CDR1 is KGHSH and CDR2 LQKENI.

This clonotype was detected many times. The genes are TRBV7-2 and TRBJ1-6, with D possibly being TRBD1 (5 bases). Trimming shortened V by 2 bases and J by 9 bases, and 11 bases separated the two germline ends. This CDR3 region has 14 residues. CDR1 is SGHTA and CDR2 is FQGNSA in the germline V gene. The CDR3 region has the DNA TGTGCCAGCAGCTTATGGGCCCAGGGTTCACCCCTCCACTTT. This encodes CASSLWAQGSPLHF.

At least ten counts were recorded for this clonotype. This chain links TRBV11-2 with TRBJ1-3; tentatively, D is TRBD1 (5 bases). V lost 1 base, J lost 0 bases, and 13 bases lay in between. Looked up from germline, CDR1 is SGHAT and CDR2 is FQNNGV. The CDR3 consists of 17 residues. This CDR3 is CASSLGGALSSGNTIYF. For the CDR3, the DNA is TGTGCCAGCAGCTTAGGAGGGGCTCTTAGCTCTGGAAACACCATATATTTT.

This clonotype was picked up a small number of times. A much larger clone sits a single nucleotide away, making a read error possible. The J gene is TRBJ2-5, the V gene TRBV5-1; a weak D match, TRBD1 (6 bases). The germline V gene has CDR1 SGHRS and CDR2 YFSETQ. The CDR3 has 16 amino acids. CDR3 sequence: CTSSRQSRTAQETQYF. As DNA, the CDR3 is TGCACCAGCAGCCGCCAGAGCCGGACAGCCCAAGAGACCCAGTACTTC.

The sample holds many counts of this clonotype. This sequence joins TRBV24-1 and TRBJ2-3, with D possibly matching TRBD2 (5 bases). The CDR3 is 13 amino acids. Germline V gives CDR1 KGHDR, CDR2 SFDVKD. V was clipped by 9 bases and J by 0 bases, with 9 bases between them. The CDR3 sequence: CATGEGSTDTQYF. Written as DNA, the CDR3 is TGTGCCACCGGAGAGGGTAGCACAGATACGCAGTATTTT.

The CDR3 nucleotides read TGCGCCAGCAGCCAAGTGCCAGGGTCAGAAAAACTGTTTTTT. Translating gives CASSQVPGSEKLFF. This chain connects TRBV4-1 to TRBJ1-4; TRBD1 might be the D (5 bases). Deletions cut 1 base from V and 8 bases from J, with 11 bases between. This CDR3 contains 14 residues. Germline loops: CDR1 MGHRA, CDR2 YSYEKL.

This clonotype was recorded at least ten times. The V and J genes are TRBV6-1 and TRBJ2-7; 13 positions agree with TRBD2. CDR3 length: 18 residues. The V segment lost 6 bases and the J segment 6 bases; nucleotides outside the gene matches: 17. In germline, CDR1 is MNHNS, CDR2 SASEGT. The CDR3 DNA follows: TGTGCCAGCAGGTGGGGACTAGCTGGGACTAGCGGGAAGGTCGAGCAGTACTTC. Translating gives CASRWGLAGTSGKVEQYF.

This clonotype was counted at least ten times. This CDR3 is CSAPRGSGYTF. CDR3 bases: TGCAGTGCCCCCCGGGGATCCGGCTACACCTTC. The rearrangement joins TRBV20-1 to TRBJ1-2; D not certain. The CDR3 runs 11 residues. V lost 6 bases to trimming and J lost 8 bases, with 13 bases between them. Germline CDR1 reads DFQATT; CDR2 reads SNEGSKA (reference sequence).

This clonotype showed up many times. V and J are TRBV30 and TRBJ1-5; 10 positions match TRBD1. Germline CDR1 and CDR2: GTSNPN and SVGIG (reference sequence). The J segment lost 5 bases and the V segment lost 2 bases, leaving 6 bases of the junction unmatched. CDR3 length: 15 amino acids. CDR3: CAWSTGQGVDQPQHF. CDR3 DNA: TGTGCCTGGAGTACCGGACAGGGGGTCGATCAGCCCCAGCATTTT.

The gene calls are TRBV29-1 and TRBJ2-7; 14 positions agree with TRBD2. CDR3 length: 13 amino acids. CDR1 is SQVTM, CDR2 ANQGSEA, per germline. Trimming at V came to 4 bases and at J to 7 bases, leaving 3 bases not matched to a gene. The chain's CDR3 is CSVGLAGGREQYF. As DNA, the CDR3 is TGCAGCGTTGGACTAGCGGGAGGGAGGGAGCAGTACTTC.